This TCR beta chain was obtained from a study of PD-1 blockade in classical Hodgkin lymphoma. Data came from immunoSEQ multiplex PCR; TCRdb stores just in-frame clones and leaves some out. In the table there are over 25,000 clones, 78% of which are singletons. CDR1 is SGHNT, CDR2 YYREEE, per germline (reference sequence). The CDR3 covers 16 residues. Deletions cut 4 bases from V and 6 bases from J, with 21 bases between. Each patient's relapse followed autologous stem cell transplantation, and brentuximab vedotin exposure varied. The J gene is TRBJ2-3, the V gene TRBV5-4, with a tentative D call TRBD2 (6 bases). The source was peripheral blood mononuclear cells (PBMCs), collected before the second cycle of nivolumab. This sequence was found in a human donor with classical Hodgkin lymphoma. CDR3 sequence reads: CASSKHAGDLRDTQYF. The CDR3 DNA reads as TGTGCCAGCAGCAAGCATGCCGGGGACTTGAGGGATACGCAGTATTTT.